The sequence of this T cell receptor (beta chain) was determined in a study of T cells in localized non-small cell lung cancer (dated by TCRdb to about 2020). With regard to the full study: The study analyzed T cell repertoires of about 230 early-stage NSCLC patients, comparing tumors and uninvolved tumor-adjacent lungs. The cohort was made up of some 240 treatment-naive NSCLC patients whose localized lung tumors had been resected. The mean age of the NSCLC patients was about 67 years, with approximately 130 men and 85 to 110 women.

Study-wide conclusions, independent of this receptor: Higher T cell density in blood was associated with longer overall survival, whereas higher clonality in adjacent lung was associated with shorter survival. Multi-region tumor sequencing was not performed, so intratumor heterogeneity could not be excluded. A median of about 61 of the top 100 tumor clones turned up in the paired uninvolved adjacent lung, and approximately 30 of those clones also ranked among the top 100 of that same adjacent lung. Uninvolved tumor-adjacent lung showed the highest T cell clonality, higher than tumor, which suggests more focused antigenic responses in the uninvolved tumor-adjacent lung. Since the design was exploratory, TCR variables were selected using unadjusted p-values with no false-discovery rate correction.

A single count supports this clone. Its antigen is still unknown. No much larger clonotype is one base removed from it; base qualities were not supplied. V and J lose 9 bases and 2 bases, and a span of 17 bases separates them. The CDR3 runs 15 amino acids, cysteine and phenylalanine included. Of all the DNA, just the CDR3 is kept, 45 bases in frame from base 1. CDR1 and CDR2 are drawn from the germline V gene (reference sequence): LNHDA, SQIVND. At diagnosis, peripheral blood, uninvolved tumor-adjacent lung and tumor were collected and were preserved as a mix of fresh-frozen and FFPE material. For TCR repertoire profiling, the blood samples were analyzed as peripheral blood mononuclear cells. TCR beta CDR3 regions were sequenced from DNA using the immunoSEQ Assay. Per the authors' processing: To compute T cell density, TCR beta template counts were normalized to usable DNA, which was estimated by amplifying housekeeping genes. The preseqR package was used to estimate richness by extrapolating to 400,000 templates for PBMC samples and to 120,000 templates for tissue samples. Clonality was taken to be one minus Pielou's evenness. Differential abundance testing on productive amino-acid clonotypes, with a minimum total count of 5 and an alpha of 0.1, was used to identify tissue-enriched TCRs. Repertoire overlap between compartments was quantified with the Jaccard Index and Morisita Overlap Index. GLIPH grouped TCR beta CDR3s together with public tetramer-defined viral CDR3s, and a viral motif had to include at least three viral sequences and also show V-gene enrichment. What TCRdb holds here is the immuneACCESS table cut down to in-frame rearrangements. Part of the clones is not present; checked against another copy, under half of the missing clones reflect an unresolved V gene, and the others are unexplained. Clonal size and the V and J genes are those of that table, whereas D and trimming came from the DNA. In all, the sample holds roughly 14,000 clones, and around 87% of those were seen once. The top ten constitute around 29% of the sample.

This specimen was peripheral blood mononuclear cells, taken before any cancer treatment. The rearrangement joined TRBV19 to TRBJ1-5; D gene: possibly TRBD1, on 5 matching bases. The TCR comes from a male donor aged 60 or older with stage II lung adenocarcinoma. CDR3 region: CASREKGIGNQPQHF. The DNA sequence reads TGTGCCAGCAGGGAGAAGGGCATCGGCAATCAGCCCCAGCATTTT.